These T cell receptor beta chains were read from a single sample in a study of blood T cells in healthy people across ages. TCRdb used MiXCR to reprocess the 5' RACE reads, holding one entry per CDR3 protein. The repertoire holds over a million distinct CDR3 sequences, with more than 35% as singletons. The specimen sequenced was blood. These receptors all stem from a woman in her sixties in good health. The CDR3 runs from the conserved cysteine through the conserved F or W. Fields, in order: J gene, V gene, CDR3 protein.

TRBJ2-7 TRBV12-3/TRBV12-4 CASSLLGQVTEEQYF
TRBJ2-3 TRBV9 CASSALHTDTQYF
TRBJ2-5 TRBV2 CASSDSWAGTGISQYF
TRBJ1-2 TRBV28 CASASHRLYGYTF
TRBJ1-4 TRBV28 CASSLGGTGHAKLFF
TRBJ2-2 TRBV5-8 CASGYGQANTGELFF
TRBJ2-7 TRBV27 CASSPMGGRSYEQYF
TRBJ1-1 TRBV5-6 CASSFLMQNTEAFF
TRBJ2-7 TRBV9 CASSVSGLAGTAYEQYF
TRBJ1-4 TRBV2 CASLARAKLFF
TRBJ2-4 TRBV15 CATNDNKNIQYF
TRBJ2-6 TRBV29-1 CSVVGENWTGGKLEIGVLTF
TRBJ2-5 TRBV15 CATSREIATQYF
TRBJ2-7 TRBV27 CASSFSGGPEQYF
TRBJ2-3 TRBV9 CASSVATASGADTQYF
TRBJ2-5 TRBV5-1 CASSLGSGTSKETQYF
TRBJ1-2 TRBV2 CASSGDPGLGYTF
TRBJ2-1 TRBV20-1 CSARDRLAGANEQFF
TRBJ1-1 TRBV20-1 CSASRTGGIVNTEAFF
TRBJ2-7 TRBV7-2 CASSNRQYPYEQYF